Here is one T cell receptor (beta chain) with its context. The sample comes from a study of glioma-infiltrating T cells after dendritic cell vaccination. Fresh-frozen tumor tissue and more than two years of survival data were available for all. Blood PBMC samples: pre-vaccination, two weeks post third vaccination, and at tumor progression. Primers: 60 V beta forward and 13 J beta reverse. The data were produced by immunoSEQ multiplex PCR, yet TCRdb's version contains in-frame clones alone and is incomplete. The data show some 70,000 clones, 81% seen once. Germline CDR1 reads SGHNT; CDR2 reads YYREEE (reference sequence). The V end lost 0 bases, the J end lost 4 bases, and 13 bases lay between the germline ends. This CDR3 spans 15 amino acids.

This receptor was obtained from a human donor with glioblastoma. The specimen was blood, collected before dendritic cell vaccination. The chain carries TRBV5-4 and TRBJ1-1, with a weak D call TRBD1 (5 bases). In DNA, the CDR3 is TGTGCCAGCAGCTTGGAGAGGAGCAGGGTCACTGAAGCTTTCTTT. Translation: CASSLERSRVTEAFF.